This TCR beta chain was obtained from a study of Tregs in tolerant kidney transplant recipients. Study-level background: Recipients received nonmyeloablative bone marrow transplants from related graft donors, with transient mixed chimerism. Study-level points and caveats: Donor-specific Treg expansion exceeded global Treg expansion in tolerant patients, suggesting antigen drive. Activated donor B cell expansion appeared to reveal the most relevant donor-specific TCRbeta repertoire.

J lost 1 base, V lost 0 bases, and 12 bases had no gene match. CDR1 is LGHNA, CDR2 YSLEER, per germline. The CDR3 totals 19 residues. To note about this clone: What it binds is not known.

Some clones are missing from TCRdb's copy, which holds only in-frame ones; the method was immunoSEQ multiplex PCR. The profile shows 98,000 or so clones, 90% of them singletons. The chain carries TRBV4-3 and TRBJ2-1; 7 nucleotides match TRBD2. This specimen was CD4+ T cells from blood, taken before the transplant. The clonotype comes from a human donor who received a combined kidney and bone marrow transplant. The CDR3 nucleotides read TGCGCCAGCAGCCAAGATCCCCCCGGCGCGGGAGCTTCCTACAATGAGCAGTTCTTC. Translation: CASSQDPPGAGASYNEQFF.